These 28 T cell receptor beta chains share one sample of origin, sequenced in a study of regulatory T cells in long-lasting Graves disease. Combining iRepertoire HTBI primers with Arm-PCR of CDR3 regions, the authors built TCR beta libraries. TCRdb reanalysed the multiplex PCR reads using MiXCR and keeps one entry per CDR3 protein. The sample carries 350,000 to 550,000 distinct CDR3 sequences, more than 12% recorded once. Described time point: newly diagnosed GD, antithyroid drugs for less than 3 months. TCR sequences were obtained from RNA taken from PBMCs. The same specimen was also included in a second study, on T cells in Graves' hyperthyroidism and ophthalmopathy.

The sequenced sample was peripheral blood mononuclear cells (PBMCs), obtained at new diagnosis, from a patient treated with antithyroid drugs. The receptors shown here come from a woman under 40 with Graves disease.

This clonotype has ten or more counts. This chain uses TRBV12-3 or TRBV12-4 with TRBJ1-1; no firm D call. The CDR3 has 13 residues. V lost 8 bases, J lost 2 bases, and 12 bases lay in between. The DNA of the CDR3 is TGTGCCAGCTGTTACGGGTCAAACACTGAAGCTTTCTTT. The encoded protein is CASCYGSNTEAFF.

This clonotype has ten or more counts. The rearrangement links TRBV29-1 to TRBJ1-1; D possibly corresponds to TRBD1 (6 bases). With 7 bases removed from V and 0 bases from J, the gap between germline ends came to 21 bases. CDR1 and CDR2 from the germline V gene are SQVTM and ANQGSEA. This CDR3 region has 16 residues. CDR3 residues: CSAAGAPISMNTEAFF. In DNA, the CDR3 is TGCAGCGCCGCGGGGGCCCCAATATCCATGAACACTGAAGCTTTCTTT.

This clonotype has more than one count but fewer than ten. An end of the junction does not agree with germline; a read error may underlie this. The chain uses TRBV7-9 and TRBJ1-1, with 9 nucleotides matching TRBD1. The germline V gene encodes CDR1 SEHNR and CDR2 FQNEAQ (reference sequence). The CDR3 is 12 residues long. The CDR3, as DNA: TGTGCCAGCAGCTTAGGGGACAGGGCGATGCAGTTT. Translating it yields CASSLGDRAMQF.

This clonotype was detected ten times or more. This CDR3 is CASSQDFRDASGSTDTQYF. The DNA for the CDR3 is TGTGCCAGCAGCCAAGACTTTCGCGACGCTAGCGGGAGCACAGATACGCAGTATTTT. The chain has TRBV3-1 and TRBJ2-3; 8 bases fit TRBD2. This CDR3 has 19 amino acids. V lost 0 bases, J lost 0 bases, and 11 bases stayed unmatched. Germline V lookup: CDR1 LGHDT, CDR2 YNNKEL (reference sequence).

This clonotype came up many times. This rearrangement joins TRBV12-3 or TRBV12-4 to TRBJ1-4; the match to TRBD1 covers 9 bases. J gave up 6 bases and V 5 bases, and 7 bases lay outside the gene matches. This CDR3 is 15 amino acids long. As DNA, the CDR3 is TGTGCCAGCAGTACATGGGACAGGGTAGATGAAAAACTGTTTTTT. It encodes CASSTWDRVDEKLFF.

As DNA, the CDR3 is TGTGCCAGCAGCGCACCGAGGTTAAGCACAGATACGCAGTATTTT. Encoded protein: CASSAPRLSTDTQYF. V gene TRBV7-9 combines with J gene TRBJ2-3; the D is unclear. The V gene lost 5 bases and the J gene lost 0 bases, with 12 bases spanning the gap. This CDR3 has 15 residues. Germline loops: CDR1 SEHNR, CDR2 FQNEAQ (reference sequence). Full variable domain (rest looked up from reference TRBV7-9 and TRBJ2-3): DTGVSQNPRHKITKRGQNVTFRCDPISEHNRLYWYRQTLGQGPEFLTYFQNEAQLEKSRLLSDRFSAERPKGSFSTLEIQRTEQGDSAMYLCASSAPRLSTDTQYFGPGTRLTVL.

This chain links TRBV9 with TRBJ2-7, with 9 positions matching TRBD1. Germline assignment: CDR1 SGDLS and CDR2 YYNGEE. This CDR3 is 14 amino acids long. V shed 4 bases, J shed 2 bases, and the junction held 4 bases outside the gene matches. CDR3 amino acids: CASSPRQGAYEQYF. The DNA for the CDR3 is TGTGCCAGCAGCCCTAGACAGGGGGCCTACGAGCAGTACTTC.

This clonotype has only a few counts. CDR3 region: CASRKGLAGDEQFF. The DNA of the CDR3 is TGCGCCAGCAGAAAGGGACTAGCGGGAGATGAGCAGTTCTTC. The V call is TRBV10-1, the J call TRBJ2-1; the match to TRBD2 covers 14 bases. The CDR3 sequence is 14 residues long. V lost 6 bases, J lost 8 bases, and 3 bases stayed unmatched. Germline CDR1 is WNHNN and CDR2 is SYGVQD (reference sequence).

This clonotype was seen many times. The genes are TRBV30 and TRBJ1-2; 8 bases are a match to TRBD1. Germline CDR1 and CDR2: GTSNPN and SVGIG (reference sequence). CDR3 size: 15 residues. The V and J ends lost 3 bases and 13 bases, in that order; junction bases with no gene match: 19. The CDR3 reads CAWRGQGHPGGSRTF. CDR3 coding DNA: TGTGCCTGGAGAGGACAGGGCCACCCCGGAGGGTCACGCACCTTC.

As concerns this clonotype: This sequence may be a read error, since a much larger clone differs from it by one base. The gene calls are TRBV20-1 and TRBJ1-1, with D perhaps TRBD1 (6 bases). Trimming pared 8 bases from V and 1 base from J, leaving 17 bases between. CDR3 length equals 14 residues. Germline-derived CDR1 and CDR2 are DFQATT and SNEGSKA (reference sequence). CDR3 nucleotide sequence: TGCAGTACTCCTAAAACAGGGCCGAACACTGAAGCTTTCTTT. Encoded protein: CSTPKTGPNTEAFF.

This clonotype was counted between two and nine times. The chain's CDR3 is CATEKGYQPQHF. The CDR3 nucleotides are TGTGCCACCGAGAAGGGATATCAGCCCCAGCATTTT. This chain uses TRBV7-2 with TRBJ1-5; no clear D gene. The CDR3 extends over 12 amino acids. Germline V gene data show CDR1 as SGHTA and CDR2 as FQGNSA. The V and J ends lost 10 bases and 5 bases respectively, with 12 bases between them.

This clonotype has at least ten counts. The chain has TRBV7-9 and TRBJ2-7; D might be TRBD1 or TRBD2, each matching 5 bases. The CDR3 is made up of 13 amino acids. Trimming removed 1 base from V and 8 bases from J, with 12 bases in between. Germline assignment: CDR1 SEHNR and CDR2 FQNEAQ (reference sequence). The CDR3 here is CASSLEGTVQQYF. In nucleotides, the CDR3 is TGTGCCAGCAGCTTAGAAGGGACGGTCCAGCAGTACTTC.

The chain is built from TRBV25-1 and TRBJ2-2; a possible D gene is TRBD2 (6 bases). The CDR3 extends over 14 amino acids. V was cut by 8 bases and J by 4 bases, with 14 bases left in between. The germline CDR1 and CDR2 sequences are MGHDK and SYGVNS. The CDR3 loop reads CASRPQGGTGELFF. CDR3 DNA: TGTGCCAGCCGCCCCCAGGGAGGCACCGGGGAGCTGTTTTTT.

At least ten counts were recorded for this clonotype. CDR3 DNA: TGTGCCAGCAGCCAAGAGCCCACAGGGGGCACTGAAGCTTTCTTT. Translated: CASSQEPTGGTEAFF. The rearrangement uses TRBV3-1 and TRBJ1-1, with 8 bases fitting TRBD1. The V gene end was trimmed by 0 bases and the J gene end by 4 bases; junction bases not matched to a gene: 4. In germline, CDR1 is LGHDT, CDR2 YNNKEL (reference sequence). The CDR3 runs to 15 residues.

This chain joins TRBV4-1 and TRBJ2-1; a weak D match, TRBD1 (5 bases). V was trimmed by 1 base and J by 13 bases, leaving 17 bases between them. In germline, CDR1 is MGHRA, CDR2 YSYEKL. The CDR3 totals 14 residues. The CDR3 here is CASSQGVTENIQFF. In nucleotides, the CDR3 is TGCGCCAGCAGCCAAGGAGTGACAGAAAACATTCAGTTCTTC.

The rearrangement joins TRBV12-3 or TRBV12-4 to TRBJ1-4; 8 bases fit TRBD1. This CDR3 has 15 residues. After removal of 5 bases from V and 4 bases from J, the junction contained 6 bases not matched to a gene. CDR3 loop: CASSPGGAGNEKLFF. The CDR3 region has the DNA TGTGCCAGCAGTCCAGGGGGCGCCGGTAATGAAAAACTGTTTTTT.

This clonotype was picked up a small number of times. The rearrangement joins TRBV19 to TRBJ2-1, with D unresolved. Germline loops: CDR1 LNHDA, CDR2 SQIVND (reference sequence). CDR3 size: 14 residues. Trimming cost V 1 base and J 6 bases, with 10 bases left between them. The CDR3 nucleotides are TGTGCCAGTAGTATAGGCGGCCTGGGCAATGAGCAGTTCTTC. Its translation is CASSIGGLGNEQFF.

This clonotype was seen at least ten times. The chain has TRBV20-1 and TRBJ2-7; TRBD2 is a possible D gene (6 bases). Germline V lookup: CDR1 DFQATT, CDR2 SNEGSKA (reference sequence). V lost 7 bases and J lost 7, with 17 bases in between. The CDR3 is 12 amino acids. CDR3 residues: CSVAEREWEQYF. CDR3 nucleotide sequence: TGCAGTGTCGCTGAACGGGAGTGGGAGCAGTACTTC.

The gene calls are TRBV18 and TRBJ1-2; 9 positions match TRBD1. V gave up 2 bases and J gave up 7 bases; unmatched junction bases: 11. CDR1 KGHSH and CDR2 LQKENI come from the germline V gene. This CDR3 contains 16 residues. This CDR3 reads CASSPRAGQGEVGYTF. In nucleotides, the CDR3 is TGTGCCAGCTCACCAAGGGCGGGACAGGGAGAGGTTGGCTACACCTTC. The full variable domain, completed using reference TRBV18 and TRBJ1-2, is NAGVMQNPRHLVRRRGQEARLRCSPMKGHSHVYWYRQLPEEGLKFMVYLQKENIIDESGMPKERFSAEFPKEGPSILRIQQVVRGDSAAYFCASSPRAGQGEVGYTFGSGTRLTVV.

This sequence joins TRBV5-6 and TRBJ1-2; 7 nucleotides line up with TRBD1. CDR1 SGHDT and CDR2 YYEEEE come from the germline V gene. CDR3 length: 14 residues. The ends lost 1 base at V and 6 bases at J; junction bases unmatched: 6. The CDR3: CASSLLRQGDGYTF. CDR3 DNA: TGTGCCAGCAGCTTGTTACGGCAGGGGGATGGCTACACCTTC.

This clonotype was detected ten times or more. The chain employs TRBV5-1 and TRBJ2-3; D is unresolved. Germline V CDR1 and CDR2: SGHRS, YFSETQ. The V and J ends lost 0 bases and 5 bases respectively, with 10 bases between them. This CDR3 comprises 14 residues. DNA of the CDR3: TGCGCCAGCAGCTTGGAGTGGACCGGAGATACGCAGTATTTT. Translation gives CASSLEWTGDTQYF. The full variable domain, completed using reference TRBV5-1 and TRBJ2-3, is KAGVTQTPRYLIKTRGQQVTLSCSPISGHRSVSWYQQTPGQGLQFLFEYFSETQRNKGNFPGRFSGRQFSNSRSEMNVSTLELGDSALYLCASSLEWTGDTQYFGPGTRLTVL.

This clonotype has at least ten counts. The genes are TRBV27 and TRBJ1-2, with D hard to call. The CDR3 runs to 14 residues. Trimming shortened V by 4 bases and J by 5 bases, and 14 bases separated the two germline ends. Germline loops: CDR1 MNHEY, CDR2 SMNVEV (reference sequence). CDR3 protein: CASSSAPKVYGYTF. Here the CDR3 DNA reads TGTGCCAGCAGTTCAGCGCCGAAGGTATATGGCTACACCTTC.

The table lists this clonotype with many counts. V gene TRBV7-2 combines with J gene TRBJ2-6, with D possibly being TRBD2 (6 bases). This CDR3 is built from 16 residues. V was shortened by 11 bases and J by 0 bases, with 17 bases between the two germline ends. The germline V gene has CDR1 SGHTA and CDR2 FQGNSA. The CDR3 DNA sequence: TGTGCCGGTAGGTCGGGACTGACCTCTGGGGCCAACGTCCTGACTTTC. Encoded protein: CAGRSGLTSGANVLTF.

This clonotype occurred many times. This sequence joins TRBV30 and TRBJ2-1; D is perhaps TRBD1 or TRBD2 (5 bases each). Trimming left V 3 bases short and J 1 base short, with 7 bases between. The CDR3 has 13 residues. The germline V gene has CDR1 GTSNPN and CDR2 SVGIG (reference sequence). The CDR3 DNA sequence: TGTGCCTGGAGGTGGGGGTCCTACAATGAGCAGTTCTTC. This translates into CAWRWGSYNEQFF.

This clonotype was recorded many times. The junction and the germline gene differ at one end; a read error may be behind it. The rearrangement links TRBV27 to TRBJ1-2, with TRBD1 matching 7 bases. CDR1 and CDR2 (germline): MNHEY, SMNVEV (reference sequence). This CDR3 has 14 amino acids. The CDR3 protein is CASSPAGQIYGYTF. As DNA, the CDR3 is TGTGCCAGCAGTCCCGCGGGACAGATTTATGGTTACACCTTC.

The chain links TRBV29-1 to TRBJ2-7, with TRBD1 as a possible D gene (5 bases). Germline V gene sequence: CDR1 SQVTM, CDR2 ANQGSEA. V lost 7 bases and J lost 1, with 11 bases in between. The CDR3 has 12 residues. This CDR3 is CSGVGESYEQYF. Written as DNA, the CDR3 is TGCAGCGGGGTAGGGGAATCCTACGAGCAGTACTTC.

This clonotype was seen at least ten times. The chain joins TRBV13 to TRBJ2-7; tentative D call: TRBD1 (5 bases). Trimming left V 0 bases short and J 4 bases short, with 13 bases between. The CDR3 sequence is 15 residues long. Germline loops: CDR1 PRHDT, CDR2 FYEKMQ (reference sequence). The CDR3 nucleotides read TGTGCCAGCAGCTTAGGCCAAGGGGCGGCTTACGAGCAGTACTTC. It encodes CASSLGQGAAYEQYF.

This clonotype was seen ten or more times. V is TRBV18 and J is TRBJ2-2; D uncertain. CDR3 size: 13 residues. Between the trimmed V and J ends, which lost 5 bases and 4 bases, there was a span of 8 bases. Germline CDR1 is KGHSH and CDR2 is LQKENI. CDR3 residues: CASSSDLTGELFF. CDR3 bases: TGTGCCAGCTCATCGGACCTCACCGGGGAGCTGTTTTTT.